This T cell receptor (beta chain) was sequenced during a study of T cell repertoires in cytomegalovirus infection. For the study at large: Peptides in the study included HLA-C-restricted and HLA-B-restricted CMV epitopes. Indications of both CMV infection and matching HLA type were provided by public TCR beta signatures.

TCRdb re-derived calls from the reads in MiXCR, one entry per CDR3 protein. The sample shows 110,000 to 150,000 distinct CDR3 sequences, around 32% of them seen only once. Findings and limits, study-wide: Dominating the ex vivo response were TCR beta clonotypes that were CMV-specific and HLA-C-restricted.

In this sample, this clonotype turned up a few times. The antigen is unknown. The CDR3 is 19 amino acids. Germline V lookup: CDR1 MGHRA, CDR2 YSYEKL. Trimming took 4 bases from V and 0 from J; bases not matched to a gene: 10. The chain links TRBV4-1 to TRBJ2-7, with 15 bases identical to TRBD2. Specimen: CD8+ T cells from cultured PBMCs, collected from culture after CMV antigen stimulation. The receptor's source is a human donor in good health (CMV status not recorded). Some clones in this sample may be carry-over from other donors' samples. This CDR3 is CASSPAGLAGGLSSYEQYF. The CDR3 coding sequence is TGCGCCAGCAGCCCGGCCGGACTAGCGGGGGGGCTGAGCTCCTACGAGCAGTACTTC.